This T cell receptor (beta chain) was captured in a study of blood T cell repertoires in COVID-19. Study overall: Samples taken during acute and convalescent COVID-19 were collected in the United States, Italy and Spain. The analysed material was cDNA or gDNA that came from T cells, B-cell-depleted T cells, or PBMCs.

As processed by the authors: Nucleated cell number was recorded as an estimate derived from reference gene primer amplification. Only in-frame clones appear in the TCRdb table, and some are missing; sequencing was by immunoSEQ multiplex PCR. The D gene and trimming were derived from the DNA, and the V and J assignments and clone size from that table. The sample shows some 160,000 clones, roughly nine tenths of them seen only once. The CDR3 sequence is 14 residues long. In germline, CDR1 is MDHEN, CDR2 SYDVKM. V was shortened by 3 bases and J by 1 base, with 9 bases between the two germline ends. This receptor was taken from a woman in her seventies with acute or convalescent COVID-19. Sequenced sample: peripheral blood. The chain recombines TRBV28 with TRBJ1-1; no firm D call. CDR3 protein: CASSFITENTEAFF. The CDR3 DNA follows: TGTGCCAGCAGTTTTATTACAGAGAACACTGAAGCTTTCTTT.